Sequencing of this T cell receptor (beta chain) was carried out in a study of T cell clonality in common variable immunodeficiency. Findings and limits, study-wide: CVID subjects had higher TCRbeta clonality than healthy controls, most marked in about a third. Reportedly, TCR beta sequences from common variable immunodeficiency showed fewer deletions and N-nucleotide insertions.

Control and CVID samples contributed equal amounts of genomic DNA. Profiled with immunoSEQ multiplex PCR; TCRdb holds only in-frame clones, not every one. The sample has around 60,000 clones, none seen only once; the top ten hold 1.7%. V was shortened by 3 bases and J by 5 bases, with 17 bases between the two germline ends. The germline V gene encodes CDR1 GTSNPN and CDR2 SVGIG (reference sequence). The CDR3 is 16 amino acids. This clone was picked up many times. The antigen remains undetermined. The read halts 3 residues ahead of the CDR3 end, with the missing end drawn from the germline J gene. This rearrangement joins TRBV30 to TRBJ1-6; the D gene is possibly TRBD1 (6 bases). Specimen: peripheral blood mononuclear cells. The receptor's source is a person between 18 and 70 years old in good health. The part of the CDR3 DNA that was read is TGTGCCTGGAGAACGTGGGGAGCAGGGGATAATTCACCC. This translates into CAWRTWGAGDNSP. The full CDR3 protein is CAWRTWGAGDNSPLHF.